A single sample gave rise to the 5 T cell receptor delta chains below, sequenced in a study of delta chains in infants with herpesvirus infections. Gamma-chain- and delta-chain-specific primers converted PBMC RNA into TCR cDNA. TCRdb applied CATT to the RT-PCR reads for clone calling. The sample yields several hundred delta-chain clones, about 47% seen once. The sample was peripheral blood, taken at time point 1 of longitudinal follow-up. Source of these receptors: a human donor who was a Ugandan infant, either HIV-exposed or HIV-unexposed (not recorded which).

This clone has a handful of counts. This sequence may be a read error, since a much larger clone differs from it by one base. The V call is TRDV2, the J call TRDJ3; 8 bases map to TRDD3. CDR3 length: 19 residues. After removal of 3 bases from V and 2 bases from J, the junction contained 11 bases not matched to a gene. Per germline, CDR1 GEAIGNYY and CDR2 EKD. The CDR3 region is CACDALGEGNPWDTRQMFF. The CDR3 region has the DNA TGTGCCTGTGACGCTCTGGGGGAAGGGAACCCCTGGGACACCCGACAGATGTTTTTC.

This clone rates as large (0.1 to 1%). J is TRDJ1 and V is TRDV1; the match to TRDD3 covers 13 bases. Unmatched junction bases numbered 23, after V lost 4 bases and J lost 3 bases. Looked up from germline, CDR1 is TSWWSYY and CDR2 is QGS. The CDR3 sequence is 22 residues long. In DNA form, the CDR3 reads TGTGCTCTTGGGGCCCGCGTACCCCGCGATCTTACTGGGGGATACGCCTCCGATAAACTCATCTTT. Translating it yields CALGARVPRDLTGGYASDKLIF.

With regard to this clone: A much larger clone lies one base from this, so it may be a read error. The genes are TRDV1 and TRDJ1; TRDD3 might be the D (5 bases). Germline values: CDR1 TSWWSYY, CDR2 QGS. The CDR3 runs to 24 residues. Trimming took off 1 base at V and 0 bases at J, with 36 bases between the two ends. The CDR3 DNA sequence: TGTGCTCTTGGGGAACATGACTTCGTACTTACCAGTACTGGTTCCAAGAGGTACACCGATAAACTCATCTTT. This gives the protein CALGEHDFVLTSTGSKRYTDKLIF.

In the case of this clone: This likely came from a read error, as a far larger clone is one base away. In nucleotides, the CDR3 is TGTGCCTGTGGCACCTGGGGGAGCTCCTGGGACACCCGACAGATGTTTTTC. The encoded protein is CACGTWGSSWDTRQMFF. The chain carries TRDV2 and TRDJ3; 8 bases are shared with TRDD3. CDR3 length: 17 amino acids. Per germline, CDR1 GEAIGNYY and CDR2 EKD.

This clone is large by share. Within the sample, other DNA sequences also encode this same CDR3. The chain recombines TRDV1 with TRDJ1; D remains unclear. Between the trimmed V and J ends, which lost 1 base and 4 bases, there was a span of 16 bases. Germline loops: CDR1 TSWWSYY, CDR2 QGS. There are 16 residues in the CDR3. The CDR3 here is CALGEPGFPPHDKLIF. The CDR3, as DNA: TGTGCTCTTGGGGAACCAGGATTTCCCCCTCACGATAAACTCATCTTT.